This paragraph reports one T cell receptor (beta chain). CDR1 and CDR2 (germline): SGHTA, FQGTGA. The CDR3 sequence is 15 residues long. J gave up 6 bases and V 5 bases, and 12 bases lay outside the gene matches. The data belong to a study of cytomegalovirus exposure and HLA in healthy donors. PCR employed 60 Vbeta and 13 Jbeta primers. Clones were read by immunoSEQ multiplex PCR, and TCRdb kept only the in-frame ones, dropping some. This table has 100,000 to 150,000 clones, roughly 78% appearing once. The origin of this receptor is a man aged 25-40 years in good health and CMV-seronegative. The sequenced material came from PBMCs. The rearrangement links TRBV7-3 to TRBJ1-2, with 7 bases identical to TRBD1. The CDR3 sequence: CASSPYQITGDGYTF. The DNA of the CDR3 is TGTGCCAGCAGCCCGTACCAGATTACAGGGGATGGCTACACCTTC.